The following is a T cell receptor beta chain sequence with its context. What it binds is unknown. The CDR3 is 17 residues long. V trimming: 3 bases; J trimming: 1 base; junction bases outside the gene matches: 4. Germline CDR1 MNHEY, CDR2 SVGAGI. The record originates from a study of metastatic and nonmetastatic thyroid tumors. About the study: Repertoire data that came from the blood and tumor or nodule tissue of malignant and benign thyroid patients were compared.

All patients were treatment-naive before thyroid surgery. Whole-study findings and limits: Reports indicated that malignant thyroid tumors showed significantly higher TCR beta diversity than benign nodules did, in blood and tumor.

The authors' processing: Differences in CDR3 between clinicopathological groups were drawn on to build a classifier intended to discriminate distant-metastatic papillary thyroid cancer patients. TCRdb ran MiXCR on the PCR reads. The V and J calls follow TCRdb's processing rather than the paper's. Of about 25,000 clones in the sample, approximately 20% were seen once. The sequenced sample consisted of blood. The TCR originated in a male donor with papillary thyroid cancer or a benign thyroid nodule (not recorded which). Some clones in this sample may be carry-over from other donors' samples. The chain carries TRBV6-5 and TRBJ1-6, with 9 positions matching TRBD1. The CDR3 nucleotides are TGTGCCAGCAGTTATTCCGGGACAGGGTCCTATAATTCACCCCTCCACTTT. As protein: CASSYSGTGSYNSPLHF.